This is a list of T cell receptor beta chains from one sample in a study of Tregs in tolerant kidney transplant recipients. TCRdb's copy holds only in-frame clones and misses some; the assay was immunoSEQ multiplex PCR. This sample has more than 60,000 clones, with roughly 98% found just once. This sample comprised CD4+ T cells from blood, obtained before the transplant. These TCRs come from a human donor who received a combined kidney and bone marrow transplant. CDR3s include the opening cysteine and the closing phenylalanine or tryptophan.

>TRBV5-6|TRBJ2-7
CASSFRAVGYEQYF
>TRBV5-1|TRBJ2-5
CASRSGQGRSETQYF
>TRBV27|TRBJ2-3
CASTLAGHSTDTQYF
>TRBV11-2|TRBJ2-2
CASSPSTGINTGELFF
>TRBV13|TRBJ2-7
CASSSSAIAGEAGEQYF
>TRBV18|TRBJ2-1
CASSPRTSAHNEQFF
>TRBV29-1|TRBJ2-3
CSAEMGQGLADTQYF
>TRBV7-9|TRBJ2-1
CASSRGLAGGRVEQFF
>TRBV5-1|TRBJ2-1
CASRSRPPYNEQFF
>TRBV7-8|TRBJ2-2
CASSTYSTGTGELFF
>TRBV7-2|TRBJ2-3
CASSLALAGGTDTQYF
>TRBV19|TRBJ1-3
CASSIRPPGIAGNTIYF
>TRBV7-8|TRBJ1-2
CASSLTGHRGLYGYTF
>TRBV28|TRBJ1-1
CASRNTVNTEAFF
>TRBV7-3|TRBJ1-1
CASSLTGGNPINTEAFF
>TRBV27|TRBJ1-2
CASSSLGQGNYGYTF
>TRBV4-2|TRBJ1-1
CASSQDRGGELGNTEAFF
>TRBV4-3|TRBJ2-3
CASSQGFTDTQYF
>TRBV13|TRBJ1-1
CASSRRPGVTEAFF
>TRBV7-2|TRBJ2-5
CASSLSSGVIQGTQYF
>TRBV5-8|TRBJ2-3
CASSSGHFSTDTQYF
>TRBV10-3|TRBJ2-7
CAITPGTSGNGGEQYF
>TRBV7-2|TRBJ1-6
CASSSDRDSPLHF
>TRBV19|TRBJ1-1
CASTLDRGGTEAFF
>TRBV1|TRBJ1-2
CTSSHPPKGAPSNGYTF
>TRBV5-5|TRBJ1-6
CASSSDRLPHSYNSPLHF
>TRBV29-1|TRBJ1-1
CSVTGGAEAFF
>TRBV5-1|TRBJ2-1
CASSEQTQGREQFF
>TRBV5-4|TRBJ2-5
CASKGDQETQYF
>TRBV5-1|TRBJ1-5
CASSSGVGNQPQHF
>TRBV5-1|TRBJ2-1
CASSEPQGFNEQFF